The rows below give T cell receptor beta chains drawn from one sample of a study of blood T cell repertoires in COVID-19. Sequenced by immunoSEQ multiplex PCR; TCRdb stores in-frame clones only, minus some. There are nearly 300,000 clones in the sample; about 91% occur only once, and 6.9% lies in the top ten. Input material: peripheral blood. These receptors were obtained from a woman younger than 45 who had recovered from COVID-19. The CDR3 runs from the conserved cysteine through the conserved F or W. D genes are given only for firm matches. Expanded clones get a size class; other rows say once, few or many, or leave the size out.

V	D	J	size	CDR3	DNA
TRBV9	TRBD1	TRBJ2-7	NA	CASSVPADRGYYEQYF	TGTGCCAGCAGCGTGCCTGCCGACAGGGGGTACTACGAGCAGTACTTC
TRBV28	NA	TRBJ1-5	NA	CASRMGLVAQPQHF	TGTGCCAGCAGGATGGGACTCGTCGCGCAGCCCCAGCATTTT
TRBV9	NA	TRBJ1-2	NA	CASSVDGRNYGYTF	TGTGCCAGCAGCGTAGATGGCCGAAACTATGGCTACACCTTC
TRBV27	TRBD2	TRBJ2-2	NA	CASSLFAGGNTGELFF	TGTGCCAGCAGTTTATTCGCGGGGGGAAACACCGGGGAGCTGTTTTTT
TRBV7-8	TRBD1	TRBJ1-4	NA	CASSSPRGWADEKLFF	TGTGCCAGCAGCTCGCCCAGGGGGTGGGCGGATGAAAAACTGTTTTTT
TRBV4-1	TRBD1	TRBJ1-2	NA	CASSPDYRGPNYGYTF	TGCGCCAGCAGCCCAGACTACAGGGGTCCCAACTATGGCTACACCTTC
TRBV12-5	NA	TRBJ1-2	few	CASGFLGVGGYTF	TGTGCTAGTGGTTTCCTCGGGGTAGGTGGCTACACCTTC
TRBV10-3	NA	TRBJ2-1	NA	CAISESHRVNEQFF	TGTGCCATCAGTGAGTCGCACAGGGTAAATGAGCAGTTCTTC
TRBV7-8	NA	TRBJ1-1	NA	CASIYLDSNTEAFF	TGTGCCAGCATCTACCTAGACTCGAACACTGAAGCTTTCTTT
TRBV7-2	NA	TRBJ1-5	NA	CASSLKGEANQPQHF	TGTGCCAGCAGCTTAAAGGGAGAGGCAAACCAGCCCCAGCATTTT
TRBV6-6	NA	TRBJ1-2	NA	CASRGVTVYGYTF	TGTGCCAGCAGAGGGGTTACTGTCTATGGCTACACCTTC
TRBV6-5	NA	TRBJ2-7	NA	CASSYSSIAYEQYF	TGTGCCAGCAGTTACTCGAGTATAGCCTACGAGCAGTACTTC
TRBV19	TRBD1	TRBJ1-2	once	CASLPTGGRSYTF	TGTGCCAGTCTACCGACAGGGGGTAGGAGCTACACCTTC
TRBV7-2	NA	TRBJ2-2	NA	CASSSPGGGDTGELFF	TGTGCCAGCAGCTCCCCTGGAGGGGGCGACACCGGGGAGCTGTTTTTT
TRBV5-1	TRBD1	TRBJ2-1	once	CASSSTGGAGNEQFF	TGCGCCAGCAGCTCGACAGGGGGCGCCGGGAATGAGCAGTTCTTC
TRBV4-1	TRBD1	TRBJ2-7	NA	CASQYRRGTYEQYF	TGCGCCAGCCAGTATCGCAGGGGGACCTACGAGCAGTACTTC
TRBV6-6	TRBD1	TRBJ1-2	NA	CASSPGTGRTTNYGYTF	TGTGCCAGCAGTCCGGGGACAGGGAGAACCACTAACTATGGCTACACCTTC
TRBV9	TRBD1	TRBJ1-2	once	CASSLGTGNYGYTF	TGTGCCAGCAGCCTCGGGACAGGAAACTATGGCTACACCTTC
TRBV28	NA	TRBJ1-1	NA	CASSFGGRTEAFF	TGTGCCAGCAGTTTCGGGGGGAGAACTGAAGCTTTCTTT
TRBV11-2	NA	TRBJ2-2	NA	CASSRAGVAGELFF	TGTGCCAGCAGCCGGGCAGGGGTGGCCGGGGAGCTGTTTTTT
TRBV4-1	NA	TRBJ2-1	NA	CASSQVPASSYNEQFF	TGCGCCAGCAGCCAAGTTCCGGCTAGCTCCTACAATGAGCAGTTCTTC
TRBV11-2	NA	TRBJ1-5	few	CASSRNSPGNDQPQHF	TGTGCCAGCAGCCGAAACTCCCCAGGGAATGATCAGCCCCAGCATTTT
TRBV6-5	TRBD1	TRBJ2-7	NA	CASSPMTGGLDERYF	TGTGCCAGCAGTCCGATGACAGGGGGCTTGGACGAGCGGTACTTC
TRBV11-3	TRBD1	TRBJ2-1	NA	CASSVHRGNEQFF	TGTGCCAGCAGCGTCCACAGGGGGAATGAGCAGTTCTTC